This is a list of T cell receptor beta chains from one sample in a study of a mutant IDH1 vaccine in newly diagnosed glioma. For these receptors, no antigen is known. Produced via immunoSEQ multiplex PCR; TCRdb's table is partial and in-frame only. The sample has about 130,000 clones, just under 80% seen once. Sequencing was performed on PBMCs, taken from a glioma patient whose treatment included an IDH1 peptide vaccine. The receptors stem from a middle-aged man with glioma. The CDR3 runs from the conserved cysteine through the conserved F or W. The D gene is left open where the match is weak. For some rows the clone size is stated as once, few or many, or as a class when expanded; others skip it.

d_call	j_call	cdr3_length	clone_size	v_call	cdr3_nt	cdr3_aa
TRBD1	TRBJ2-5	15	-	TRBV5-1	TGCGCCAGCAGCCCCCCCACAGGGGTTGGCGAGACCCAGTACTTC	CASSPPTGVGETQYF
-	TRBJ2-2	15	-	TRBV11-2	TGTGCCAGCAGCTTCGGCCCCGGGGGCACCGGGGAGCTGTTTTTT	CASSFGPGGTGELFF
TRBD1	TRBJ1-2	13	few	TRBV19	TGTGCCAGTAGTCGACAGGGGGAAGGTGGCTACACCTTC	CASSRQGEGGYTF
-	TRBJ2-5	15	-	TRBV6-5	TGTGCCAGCAGTCCAACCTCAGGGACCCAAGAGACCCAGTACTTC	CASSPTSGTQETQYF
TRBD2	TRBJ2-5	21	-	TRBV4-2	TGTGCCAGCAGCCAAGAGGCCCCCTTTGGGGCTAGCGGGGGGCAAAAAGAGACCCAGTACTTC	CASSQEAPFGASGGQKETQYF
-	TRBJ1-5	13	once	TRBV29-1	TGCAGCGTTGGGAGTAATAGCAATCAGCCCCAGCATTTT	CSVGSNSNQPQHF
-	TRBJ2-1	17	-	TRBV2	TGTGCCAGCAGTGAACAGGTCTTGGCGGGGGCGGTGAATGAGCAGTTCTTC	CASSEQVLAGAVNEQFF
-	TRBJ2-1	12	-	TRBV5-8	TGTGCCAGCAGCTTGGACCCGAGGGAGCAGTTCTTC	CASSLDPREQFF
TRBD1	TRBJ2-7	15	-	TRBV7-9	TGTGCCAGCAGACGAGCCGGGACAGGGTCGCGGGAGCAGTACTTC	CASRRAGTGSREQYF
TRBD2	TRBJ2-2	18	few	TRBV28	TGTGCCAGCAGTTTAGAGTCGCTAGCGGGAGGAAGCACCGGGGAGCTGTTTTTT	CASSLESLAGGSTGELFF
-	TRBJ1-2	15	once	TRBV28	TGTGCCAGCAGTTCCCCGCTCCAGCTTAACTATGGCTACACCTTC	CASSSPLQLNYGYTF
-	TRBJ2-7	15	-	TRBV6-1	TGTGCCAGCAGTGTGAGGCCGGTACAGTCGGGCGAGCAGTACTTC	CASSVRPVQSGEQYF
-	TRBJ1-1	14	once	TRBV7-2	TGTGCCAGCAGCTTAGCTCCCAGGCTCACTGAAGCTTTCTTT	CASSLAPRLTEAFF
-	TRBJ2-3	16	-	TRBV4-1	TGCGCCAGCAGCCAAGACGGTGGGGTGGGAGAAGATACGCAGTATTTT	CASSQDGGVGEDTQYF
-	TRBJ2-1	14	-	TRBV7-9	TGTGCCAGCAGCTTAGTTCAGCGGGCCAATGAGCAGTTCTTC	CASSLVQRANEQFF
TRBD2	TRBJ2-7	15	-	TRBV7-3	TGTGCCAGCAGCGTCGGGACTAGCGGGGGCTACGAGCAGTACTTC	CASSVGTSGGYEQYF
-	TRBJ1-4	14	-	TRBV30	TGTGCCTCCCAATCCCCGGGAATAGGGGAAAAACTGTTTTTT	CASQSPGIGEKLFF
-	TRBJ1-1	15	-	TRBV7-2	TGTGCCAGCAGCGAACGGGGGCGGGGGAACACTGAAGCTTTCTTT	CASSERGRGNTEAFF
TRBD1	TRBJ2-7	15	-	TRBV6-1	TGTGCCAGCAGTGAACAGGGGGCCTACTCCGCCGAGCAGTACTTC	CASSEQGAYSAEQYF
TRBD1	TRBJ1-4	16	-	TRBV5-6	TGTGCCAGCATCCTACGAGCGGACAGGGCTAATGAAAAACTGTTTTTT	CASILRADRANEKLFF
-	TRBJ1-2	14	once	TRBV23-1	TGCGCCAGCCCAAAAACATGGAAGCGCGGTGGCTACACCTTC	CASPKTWKRGGYTF
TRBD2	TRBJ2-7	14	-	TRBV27	TGTGCCAGACTAAACCTATGGACTAGCGGTCCTCAGTACTTC	CARLNLWTSGPQYF
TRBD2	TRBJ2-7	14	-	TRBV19	TGTGCCAGTAGCTTAAGCCTAGCGGGTTACGAGCAGTACTTC	CASSLSLAGYEQYF
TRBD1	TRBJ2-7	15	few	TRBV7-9	TGTGCCAGCACCGCGAGCGTGACAGGGAACGGCGAGCAGTACTTC	CASTASVTGNGEQYF
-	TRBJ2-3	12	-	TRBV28	TGTGCCAGCAGTCCTCGCACAGATACGCAGTATTTT	CASSPRTDTQYF
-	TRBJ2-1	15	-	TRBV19	TGTGCCAGTCGTCCAGACCGCAGCTCCTACAATGAGCAGTTCTTC	CASRPDRSSYNEQFF
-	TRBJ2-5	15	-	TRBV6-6	TGTGCCAGCAGAGAGAGGACAGCCCCGCAAGAGACCCAGTACTTC	CASRERTAPQETQYF
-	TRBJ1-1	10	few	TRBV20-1	TGCAGTCCACCAGGGGAAGAAGCTTTCTTT	CSPPGEEAFF
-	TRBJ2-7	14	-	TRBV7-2	TGTGCCAGCAGCTCACGCGTCCAGGGCTACGAGCAGTACTTC	CASSSRVQGYEQYF
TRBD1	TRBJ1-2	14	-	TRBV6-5	TGTGCCAGCAGAGGGGACAGGGACTTTGATGGCTACACCTTC	CASRGDRDFDGYTF
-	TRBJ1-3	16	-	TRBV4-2	TGTGCCAGCAGCCCCGGACAGTCCTCCTCTGGAAACACCATATATTTT	CASSPGQSSSGNTIYF
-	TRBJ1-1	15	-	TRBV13	TGTGCCAGCAGCTTTTGGGTCAGGGTAGATACTGAAGCTTTCTTT	CASSFWVRVDTEAFF